Listed below are T cell receptor beta chains from one sample, sequenced in a study of T cell repertoires in cytomegalovirus infection. One entry per CDR3 protein, called by TCRdb with MiXCR from the reads. The repertoire holds more than 150,000 distinct CDR3 sequences, with under 25% as singletons. The specimen sequenced was PBMCs. The receptors shown here come from a human donor in good health (CMV status not recorded). Some clones in this sample may be carry-over from other donors' samples. Both conserved end residues are part of each CDR3. A D gene is named only where the DNA matches it firmly. Clone size is stated in some rows and not others, as once, few, many or a class when expanded.

few	TRBD2	TRBV15	TRBJ2-3	CATSRGGLAGADTQYF	TGTGCCACCAGCAGAGGCGGACTAGCGGGAGCAGATACGCAGTATTTT
few	TRBD2	TRBV6-2/TRBV6-3	TRBJ2-7	CASSLGRRGLAGAYEQYF	TGTGCCAGCAGTCTCGGGAGAAGGGGACTAGCGGGAGCCTACGAGCAGTACTTC
few	NA	TRBV7-3	TRBJ2-3	CASSLSFSRTDTQYF	TGTGCCAGCAGCTTATCGTTTAGCCGGACAGATACGCAGTATTTT
many	NA	TRBV7-2	TRBJ2-3	CASSPSQATQYF	TGTGCCAGCAGCCCTTCCCAAGCGACGCAGTATTTT
many	NA	TRBV7-2	TRBJ1-3	CASSNSRVGNTIYF	TGTGCCAGCAGTAACTCAAGGGTTGGAAACACCATATATTTT
NA	NA	TRBV7-3	TRBJ1-1	CASSLPGRTEAFF	TGTGCCAGCAGCTTACCGGGCCGCACTGAAGCTTTCTTT
few	TRBD1	TRBV6-2/TRBV6-3	TRBJ1-1	CASSLDRGSRTEAFF	TGTGCCAGCAGTTTAGACAGGGGTTCTCGGACTGAAGCTTTCTTT
NA	TRBD1	TRBV7-8	TRBJ2-7	CASNNPGQWIEQYF	TGTGCCAGCAACAATCCGGGACAGTGGATCGAGCAGTACTTC
many	TRBD1	TRBV12-3/TRBV12-4	TRBJ1-2	CASNPQPGQGPNYGYTF	TGTGCCAGCAATCCCCAACCGGGACAGGGGCCGAACTATGGCTACACCTTC
NA	NA	TRBV2	TRBJ2-1	CAADGYNEQFF	TGTGCCGCCGACGGTTACAATGAGCAGTTCTTC
NA	NA	TRBV11-3	TRBJ2-3	CASSFSSVTDTQYF	TGTGCCAGCAGCTTTTCTTCTGTCACAGATACGCAGTATTTT
NA	NA	TRBV7-2	TRBJ1-6	CASSRDNNRNNSPLHF	TGTGCCAGCAGCCGGGACAACAATCGGAATAATTCACCCCTCCACTTT
few	NA	TRBV6-4	TRBJ1-1	CASKLQFGGTEAFF	TGTGCCAGCAAACTACAGTTCGGGGGGACTGAAGCTTTCTTT
few	TRBD1	TRBV7-2	TRBJ2-7	CASSPGTGDYEQYF	TGTGCCAGCAGCCCCGGGACAGGGGACTACGAGCAGTACTTC
few	TRBD1	TRBV6-6	TRBJ1-1	CASSYSIKGKTGVSTEAFF	TGTGCCAGCAGTTACTCGATCAAAGGGAAAACAGGGGTAAGCACTGAAGCTTTCTTT
many	NA	TRBV7-2	TRBJ2-1	CASSRTRSSNEQFF	TGTGCCAGCAGCCGTACCAGGAGTAGCAATGAGCAGTTCTTC
many	NA	TRBV7-9	TRBJ2-1	CASSFRIGEQFF	TGTGCCAGCAGCTTCCGCATAGGGGAGCAGTTCTTC